Below are 5 T cell receptor beta chains sequenced from a single sample in a study of somatic mutations in cytotoxic T cells in rheumatoid arthritis. Sequencing used immunoSEQ multiplex PCR; TCRdb keeps in-frame clones, though not all of them. Among some 9,900 clones listed, around 81% were seen once. The sample was CD8+ T cells sorted from blood. These TCRs come from an adult with rheumatoid arthritis.

V usage is TRBV19 and J usage is TRBJ2-2, with 12 bases matching TRBD2. The junction had 7 bases not matched to a gene; V was cut back by 8 bases and J by 3 bases. This CDR3 is 16 amino acids long. Germline V gives CDR1 LNHDA, CDR2 SQIVND (reference sequence). CDR3 amino acids: CASWTSGTKDTGELFF. The CDR3 region has the DNA TGTGCCAGTTGGACTAGCGGGACTAAGGACACCGGGGAGCTGTTTTTT.

For this clone: Relative to the germline gene, one junction end is altered; a read error may explain this. The chain joins TRBV7-9 to TRBJ2-3; the D is unclear. The CDR3 spans 13 residues. Germline CDR1 is SEHNR and CDR2 is FQNEAQ (reference sequence). Here the CDR3 reads CAGSPEAEDTQYF. DNA for the CDR3: TGTGCCGGCAGCCCAGAGGCGGAAGATACGCAGTATTTT.

This sequence joins TRBV7-9 and TRBJ1-1; D possibly corresponds to TRBD1 (6 bases). Germline V gene sequence: CDR1 SEHNR, CDR2 FQNEAQ (reference sequence). Trimming removed 2 bases from V and 1 base from J, with 20 bases in between. The CDR3 length is 18 residues. The DNA of the CDR3 is TGTGCCAGCAGCTTAACGAGAGTGGGGGGCTATGGGAACACTGAAGCTTTCTTT. Translating it yields CASSLTRVGGYGNTEAFF.

The chain's CDR3 is CASSLTQEEFF. CDR3 DNA: TGTGCCAGCAGCTTAACACAGGAGGAGTTCTTC. The J gene is TRBJ2-1, the V gene TRBV7-9; D assignment may be TRBD1 or TRBD2 (5 bases each). With 2 bases removed from V and 14 bases from J, the gap between germline ends came to 10 bases. Per germline, CDR1 SEHNR and CDR2 FQNEAQ (reference sequence). The CDR3 length is 11 residues.

The chain uses TRBV10-3 and TRBJ2-3; D gene uncertain. The CDR3 loop spans 15 amino acids. V was trimmed by 2 bases and J by 5 bases, leaving 14 bases between them. Germline V gene sequence: CDR1 ENHRY, CDR2 SYGVKD. DNA of the CDR3: TGTGCCATCAGTGAGAGTGGCCAGGCGTTAGATACGCAGTATTTT. Translation: CAISESGQALDTQYF.